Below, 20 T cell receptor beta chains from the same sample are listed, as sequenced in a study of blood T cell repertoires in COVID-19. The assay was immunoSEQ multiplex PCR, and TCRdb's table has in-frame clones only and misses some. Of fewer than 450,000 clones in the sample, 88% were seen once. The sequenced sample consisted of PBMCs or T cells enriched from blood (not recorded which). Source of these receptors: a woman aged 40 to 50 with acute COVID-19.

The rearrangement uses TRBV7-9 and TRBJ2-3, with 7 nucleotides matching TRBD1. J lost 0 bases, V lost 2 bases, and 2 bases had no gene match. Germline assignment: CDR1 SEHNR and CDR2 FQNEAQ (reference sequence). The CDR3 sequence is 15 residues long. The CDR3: CASSLRGQSTDTQYF. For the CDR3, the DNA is TGTGCCAGCAGCTTACGGGGACAGAGCACAGATACGCAGTATTTT.

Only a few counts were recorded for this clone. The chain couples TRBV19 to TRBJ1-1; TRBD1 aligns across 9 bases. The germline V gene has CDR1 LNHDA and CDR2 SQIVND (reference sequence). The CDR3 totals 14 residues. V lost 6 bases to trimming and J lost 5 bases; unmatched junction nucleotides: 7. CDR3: CASSTRDRATEAFF. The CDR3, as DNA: TGTGCCAGTAGCACAAGGGACAGGGCGACTGAAGCTTTCTTT.

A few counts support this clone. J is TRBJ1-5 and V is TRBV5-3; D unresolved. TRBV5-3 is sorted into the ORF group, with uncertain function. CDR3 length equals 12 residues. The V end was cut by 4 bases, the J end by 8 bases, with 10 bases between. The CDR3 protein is CARSPRTEPQHF. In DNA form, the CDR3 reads TGTGCCAGAAGCCCCCGTACTGAGCCCCAGCATTTT.

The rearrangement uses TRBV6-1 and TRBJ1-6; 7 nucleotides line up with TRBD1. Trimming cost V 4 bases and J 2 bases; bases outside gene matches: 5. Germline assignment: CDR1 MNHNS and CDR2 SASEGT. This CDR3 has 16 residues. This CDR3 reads CASSGQGGTYNSPLHF. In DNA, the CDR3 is TGTGCCAGCAGTGGGCAGGGGGGAACCTATAATTCACCCCTCCACTTT.

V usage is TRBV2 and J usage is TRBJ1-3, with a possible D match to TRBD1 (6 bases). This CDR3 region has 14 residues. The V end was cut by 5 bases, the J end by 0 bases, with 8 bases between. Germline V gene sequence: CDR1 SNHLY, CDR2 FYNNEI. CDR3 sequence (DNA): TGTGCCAGCAGTAGGGGGTCCTCTGGAAACACCATATATTTT. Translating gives CASSRGSSGNTIYF.

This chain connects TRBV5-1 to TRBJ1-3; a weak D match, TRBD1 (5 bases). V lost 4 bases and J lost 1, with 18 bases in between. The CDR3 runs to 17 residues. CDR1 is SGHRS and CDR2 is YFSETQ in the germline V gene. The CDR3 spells CASSLTGPRFSGNTIYF. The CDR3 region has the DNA TGCGCCAGCAGCCTAACAGGTCCACGTTTTTCTGGAAACACCATATATTTT.

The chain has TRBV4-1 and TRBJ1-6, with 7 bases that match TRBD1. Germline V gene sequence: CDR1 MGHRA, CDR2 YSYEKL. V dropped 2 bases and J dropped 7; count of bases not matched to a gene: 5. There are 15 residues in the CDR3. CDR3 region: CASSQFTGANSPLHF. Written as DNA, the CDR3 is TGCGCCAGCAGCCAATTCACAGGGGCCAATTCACCCCTCCACTTT.

The CDR3 here is CASSYGTSGETQYF. CDR3 nucleotide sequence: TGTGCCAGCAGTTATGGGACTAGCGGAGAGACCCAGTACTTC. The chain joins TRBV6-2 or TRBV6-3 to TRBJ2-5; 11 bases line up with TRBD2. The CDR3 has 14 amino acids. Looked up from germline, CDR1 is MNHEY and CDR2 is SVGEGT. V was pared by 3 bases and J by 4 bases, with 1 base of the junction left unmatched.

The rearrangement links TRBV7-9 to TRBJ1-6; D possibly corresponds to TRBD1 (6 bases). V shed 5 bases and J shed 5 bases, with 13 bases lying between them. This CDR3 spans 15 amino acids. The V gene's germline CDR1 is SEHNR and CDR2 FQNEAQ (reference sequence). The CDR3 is CASSRGTPNNSPLHF. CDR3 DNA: TGTGCCAGCAGCCGAGGGACACCTAATAATTCACCCCTCCACTTT.

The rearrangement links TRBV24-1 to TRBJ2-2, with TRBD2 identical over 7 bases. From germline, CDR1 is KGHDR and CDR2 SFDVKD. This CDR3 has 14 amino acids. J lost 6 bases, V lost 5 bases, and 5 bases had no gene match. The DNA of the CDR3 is TGTGCCACCAGTGGAAACGGGGGGTCCGGGGAGCTGTTTTTT. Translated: CATSGNGGSGELFF.

CDR3 amino acids: CASSLGGGSDTQYF. DNA of the CDR3: TGTGCCAGCAGCTTAGGTGGAGGGTCAGATACGCAGTATTTT. This chain connects TRBV7-6 to TRBJ2-3; weak D call: TRBD2 (6 bases). V shed 1 base and J shed 4 bases, with 9 bases lying between them. The germline V gene has CDR1 SGHVS and CDR2 FNYEAQ. The CDR3 contains 14 residues.

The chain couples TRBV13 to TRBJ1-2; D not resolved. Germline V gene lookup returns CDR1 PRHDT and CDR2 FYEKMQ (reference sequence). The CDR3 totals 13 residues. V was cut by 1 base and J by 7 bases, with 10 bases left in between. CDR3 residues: CASSLDQRFGYTF. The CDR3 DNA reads TGTGCCAGCAGCTTAGATCAGAGGTTTGGCTACACCTTC.

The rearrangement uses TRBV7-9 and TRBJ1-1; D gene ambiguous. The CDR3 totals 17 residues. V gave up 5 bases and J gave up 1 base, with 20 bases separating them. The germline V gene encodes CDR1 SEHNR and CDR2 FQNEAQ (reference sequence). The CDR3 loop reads CASSSLEIRQPNTEAFF. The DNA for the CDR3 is TGTGCCAGCAGCAGCTTAGAAATTAGACAACCGAACACTGAAGCTTTCTTT.

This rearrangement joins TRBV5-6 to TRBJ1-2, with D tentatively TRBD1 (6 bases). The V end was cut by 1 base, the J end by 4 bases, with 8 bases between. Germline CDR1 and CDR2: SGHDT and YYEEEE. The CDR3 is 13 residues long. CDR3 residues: CASSLTGTYGYTF. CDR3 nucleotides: TGTGCCAGCAGCTTGACAGGGACCTATGGCTACACCTTC.

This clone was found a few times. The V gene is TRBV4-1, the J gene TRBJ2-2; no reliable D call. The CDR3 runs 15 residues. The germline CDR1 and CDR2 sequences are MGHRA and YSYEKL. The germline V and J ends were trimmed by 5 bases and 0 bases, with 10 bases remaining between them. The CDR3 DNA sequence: TGCGCCAGCAGCTCCGCGTCCACGAACACCGGGGAGCTGTTTTTT. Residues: CASSSASTNTGELFF.

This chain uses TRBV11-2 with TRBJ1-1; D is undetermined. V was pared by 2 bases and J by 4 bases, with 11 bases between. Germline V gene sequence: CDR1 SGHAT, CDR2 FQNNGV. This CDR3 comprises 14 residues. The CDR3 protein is CASSLTGGTTEAFF. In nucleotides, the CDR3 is TGTGCCAGCAGCTTAACGGGAGGTACCACTGAAGCTTTCTTT. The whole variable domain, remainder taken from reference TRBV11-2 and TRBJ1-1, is EAGVAQSPRYKIIEKRQSVAFWCNPISGHATLYWYQQILGQGPKLLIQFQNNGVVDDSQLPKDRFSAERLKGVDSTLKIQPAKLEDSAVYLCASSLTGGTTEAFFGQGTRLTVV.

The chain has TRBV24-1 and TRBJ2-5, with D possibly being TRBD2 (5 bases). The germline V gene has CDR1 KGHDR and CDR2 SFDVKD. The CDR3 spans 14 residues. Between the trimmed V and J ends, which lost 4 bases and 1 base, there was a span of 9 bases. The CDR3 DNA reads TGTGCCACCAGTGACCCGGACTTCCAAGAGACCCAGTACTTC. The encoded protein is CATSDPDFQETQYF.

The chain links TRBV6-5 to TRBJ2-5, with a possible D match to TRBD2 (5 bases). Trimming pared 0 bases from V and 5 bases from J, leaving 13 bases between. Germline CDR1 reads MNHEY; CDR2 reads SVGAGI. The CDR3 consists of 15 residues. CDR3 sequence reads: CASSYSAVGWETQYF. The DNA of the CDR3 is TGTGCCAGCAGTTACTCAGCGGTTGGGTGGGAGACCCAGTACTTC.

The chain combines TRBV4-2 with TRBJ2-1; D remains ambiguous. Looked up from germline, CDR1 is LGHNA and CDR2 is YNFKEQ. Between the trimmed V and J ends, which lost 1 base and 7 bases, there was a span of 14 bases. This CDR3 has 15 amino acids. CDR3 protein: CASSQVGGVWNEQFF. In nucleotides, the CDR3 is TGTGCCAGCAGCCAAGTAGGCGGAGTCTGGAATGAGCAGTTCTTC.

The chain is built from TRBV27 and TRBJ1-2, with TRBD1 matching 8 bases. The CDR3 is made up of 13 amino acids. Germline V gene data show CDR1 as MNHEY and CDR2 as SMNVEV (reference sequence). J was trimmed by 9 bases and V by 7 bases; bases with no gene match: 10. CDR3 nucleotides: TGTGCCAGCACCAAGACAGGGGCGGAAAGCTACACCTTC. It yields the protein CASTKTGAESYTF.